This T cell receptor beta chain is drawn from a study of T cell repertoires in cytomegalovirus infection. At the level of the study: Alongside well-studied HLA-B-restricted CMV epitopes, recently identified HLA-C-restricted CMV epitopes were also used. Public TCR beta signatures provided an indication of both CMV infection and a matching HLA type.

General study points: There were carriers of CMV plus the relevant HLA, and cumulative public TCR beta family frequency identified them. The response measured ex vivo was dominated by TCR beta clonotypes (HLA-C-restricted and CMV-specific).

This clonotype was detected only a few times. What it binds is not known. TCRdb re-called the reads with MiXCR, one entry per CDR3 protein. The top ten hold roughly 20% of the sample, which has 300,000 to 400,000 distinct CDR3 sequences, 25% to 35% seen once. From germline, CDR1 is SGHTA and CDR2 FQGNSA. The V end was cut by 0 bases, the J end by 5 bases, with 11 bases between. The CDR3 covers 15 residues. The source was cultured PBMCs, collected from culture after CMV antigen stimulation. The V and J genes are TRBV7-2 and TRBJ1-5; D gene ambiguous. The sequence derives from a human donor in good health (CMV status not recorded). Some clones in this sample may be carry-over from other donors' samples. The CDR3 DNA reads as TGTGCCAGCAGCTTAGCGTTCCGAGGCCATCAGCCCCAGCATTTT. It is translated as CASSLAFRGHQPQHF.